This T cell receptor (beta chain) was profiled in a study of blood T cell repertoires in COVID-19. The overall study: There were acute and convalescent COVID-19 samples, and they came from the United States, Italy and Spain. T cells, B-cell-depleted T cells, or PBMCs supplied cDNA or gDNA.

Authors' methods: The authors estimated nucleated cell counts from reference gene primer amplification. Clones were sequenced by immunoSEQ multiplex PCR, and TCRdb holds only the in-frame ones, with some missing. The V and J calls and clone size were taken over from that table, and D and trimming were inferred from the DNA. The sample carries 200,000 to 300,000 clones, approximately 82% recorded once. The V gene's germline CDR1 is SGHNT and CDR2 YYREEE (reference sequence). J gave up 5 bases and V 3 bases, and 8 bases lay outside the gene matches. This CDR3 is built from 15 residues. The receptor's source is a man aged 35-49 years who had recovered from COVID-19. The chain combines TRBV5-4 with TRBJ1-1; 9 bases are shared with TRBD1. Sequences were obtained from peripheral blood. The CDR3 reads CASSSWGQGGTEAFF. CDR3 nucleotides: TGTGCCAGCAGCTCCTGGGGACAGGGAGGGACTGAAGCTTTCTTT.